The 3 T cell receptor beta chains listed next were all sequenced from one sample in a study of PD-L1 blockade in urothelial cancer. As to time point: pretreatment peripheral blood. Measured with immunoSEQ multiplex PCR; TCRdb has only the in-frame clones, and not every one. The top ten clones hold over 9.5% of a sample with 45,000 to 50,000 clones, about four fifths of them seen once. This material consisted of PBMCs, taken around atezolizumab (anti-PD-L1) treatment. The source is a man aged 65-85 years with urothelial cancer.

This chain connects TRBV30 to TRBJ2-1, with D possibly matching TRBD1 (6 bases). Germline V CDR1 and CDR2: GTSNPN, SVGIG (reference sequence). Trimming shortened V by 2 bases and J by 3 bases, and 14 bases separated the two germline ends. The CDR3 covers 15 residues. CDR3 in amino acids: CAWSFPQGLYNEQFF. The CDR3 region has the DNA TGTGCCTGGAGTTTTCCCCAGGGGCTCTACAATGAGCAGTTCTTC.

This clone has more than one count but fewer than ten. The genes are TRBV7-8 and TRBJ2-7, with D maybe TRBD2 (6 bases). CDR1 is SGHVS, CDR2 FQNEAQ, per germline. There are 13 residues in the CDR3. The V end was cut by 6 bases, the J end by 6 bases, with 15 bases between. Here the CDR3 DNA reads TGTGCCAGCAGTGGAGGGATAGACGGCGAGCAGTACTTC. It specifies CASSGGIDGEQYF.

The chain is built from TRBV10-1 and TRBJ2-1; 11 bases align to TRBD2. The CDR3 extends over 15 amino acids. The V segment lost 4 bases and the J segment 10 bases; nucleotides outside the gene matches: 9. Germline lookup yields CDR1 WNHNN and CDR2 SYGVQD (reference sequence). The CDR3 reads CASSVGLAGREEQFF. CDR3 bases: TGCGCCAGCAGTGTTGGACTAGCGGGTAGGGAGGAGCAGTTCTTC.